The 29 T cell receptor beta chains listed next were all sequenced from one sample in a study of cytomegalovirus exposure and HLA in healthy donors (TCRdb year 2017). The library was obtained by the immunoSEQ multiplex PCR assay. The multiplex PCR relied on a mix of 60 forward primers for TCR Vbeta segments and 13 reverse primers for TCR Jbeta segments. What TCRdb holds here is the immuneACCESS table cut down to in-frame rearrangements. Part of the clones is not present; checked against another copy, under half of the missing clones reflect an unresolved V gene, and the others are unexplained. A total of 150,000 or so clones appear in this sample, around 78% of them only once. The ten top clones hold 1.5% to 2% of the sample. Specimen: PBMCs. These receptors were obtained from a young woman in good health and CMV-seronegative.

The sample holds a few counts of this clone. The rearrangement uses TRBV18 and TRBJ2-2; possible D gene TRBD2, 5 bases. The CDR3 is 14 amino acids. Looked up from germline, CDR1 is KGHSH and CDR2 is LQKENI. The germline V and J ends were trimmed by 3 bases and 6 bases, with 11 bases remaining between them. CDR3 loop: CASSPRVEAGELFF. CDR3 sequence (DNA): TGTGCCAGCTCACCGAGGGTTGAGGCCGGGGAGCTGTTTTTT.

This chain connects TRBV9 to TRBJ2-1, with 10 positions matching TRBD1. From germline, CDR1 is SGDLS and CDR2 YYNGEE. CDR3 size: 16 residues. The V gene end was trimmed by 4 bases and the J gene end by 5 bases; junction bases not matched to a gene: 9. The CDR3 sequence is CASSTPGQGTNNEQFF. CDR3 nucleotides: TGTGCCAGCAGCACGCCGGGACAGGGGACAAACAATGAGCAGTTCTTC.

The chain employs TRBV2 and TRBJ1-2; 11 bases are shared with TRBD1. The V segment lost 5 bases and the J segment 6 bases; nucleotides outside the gene matches: 8. In germline, CDR1 is SNHLY, CDR2 FYNNEI. CDR3 length: 15 residues. The CDR3 protein is CASSFPRDRGNGYTF. Written as DNA, the CDR3 is TGTGCCAGCAGTTTCCCCCGGGACAGGGGGAATGGCTACACCTTC.

V and J are TRBV9 and TRBJ2-2, with 7 bases fitting TRBD1. This CDR3 region has 15 residues. Trimming took 4 bases from V and 0 from J; bases not matched to a gene: 3. Germline V gene data show CDR1 as SGDLS and CDR2 as YYNGEE. The CDR3 sequence: CASSLGTANTGELFF. CDR3 in DNA: TGTGCCAGCAGCCTCGGGACAGCGAACACCGGGGAGCTGTTTTTT.

V and J are TRBV18 and TRBJ1-5; TRBD1 aligns across 7 bases. Looked up from germline, CDR1 is KGHSH and CDR2 is LQKENI. This CDR3 has 15 residues. V was pared by 6 bases and J by 4 bases, with 9 bases of the junction left unmatched. This chain's CDR3 is CASSGGGGGNQPQHF. For the CDR3, the DNA is TGTGCCAGCTCGGGTGGAGGGGGCGGGAATCAGCCCCAGCATTTT. The full variable domain, with the rest looked up from reference TRBV18 and TRBJ1-5, is NAGVMQNPRHLVRRRGQEARLRCSPMKGHSHVYWYRQLPEEGLKFMVYLQKENIIDESGMPKERFSAEFPKEGPSILRIQQVVRGDSAAYFCASSGGGGGNQPQHFGDGTRLSIL.

The gene calls are TRBV5-1 and TRBJ2-2; D uncertain. The germline V gene encodes CDR1 SGHRS and CDR2 YFSETQ. CDR3 length: 12 amino acids. V was trimmed by 0 bases and J by 8 bases, leaving 5 bases between them. The CDR3 nucleotides are TGCGCCAGCAGCTTGGGAGAGGGGGAGCTGTTTTTT. Its protein product is CASSLGEGELFF. Combining the CDR3 with reference TRBV5-1 and TRBJ2-2 gives the whole variable domain KAGVTQTPRYLIKTRGQQVTLSCSPISGHRSVSWYQQTPGQGLQFLFEYFSETQRNKGNFPGRFSGRQFSNSRSEMNVSTLELGDSALYLCASSLGEGELFFGEGSRLTVL.

This chain joins TRBV5-1 and TRBJ2-1; 11 bases map to TRBD1. Germline CDR1 and CDR2: SGHRS and YFSETQ. The CDR3 sequence is 15 residues long. The V segment lost 4 bases and the J segment 3 bases; nucleotides outside the gene matches: 3. The CDR3 spells CASSQGTGGYNEQFF. In nucleotides, the CDR3 is TGCGCCAGCAGCCAAGGGACAGGGGGCTACAATGAGCAGTTCTTC.

The chain has TRBV6-5 and TRBJ2-7; 9 positions agree with TRBD1. Per the germline V gene, CDR1 is MNHEY and CDR2 is SVGAGI. After removal of 2 bases from V and 6 bases from J, the junction contained 8 bases not matched to a gene. This CDR3 has 15 amino acids. This chain's CDR3 is CASSYLQGANCEQYV. For the CDR3, the DNA is TGTGCCAGCAGTTACCTACAGGGGGCAAATTGCGAGCAGTACGTC.

The chain has TRBV7-9 and TRBJ2-3; D remains ambiguous. In germline, CDR1 is SEHNR, CDR2 FQNEAQ (reference sequence). V was cut by 5 bases and J by 5 bases, with 14 bases left in between. CDR3 length: 14 amino acids. The DNA of the CDR3 is TGTGCCAGCAGCCCTGCCGGAGCTAGAGATACGCAGTATTTT. It codes for CASSPAGARDTQYF.

The chain employs TRBV6-6 and TRBJ1-6; TRBD1 is a possible D gene (5 bases). V was clipped by 7 bases and J by 0 bases, with 13 bases between them. Germline lookup yields CDR1 MNHNY and CDR2 SVGAGI (reference sequence). This CDR3 is 16 amino acids long. The CDR3 DNA reads TGTGCCAGCAAGGTGGGCGGGACCTCCTATAATTCACCCCTCCACTTT. It codes for CASKVGGTSYNSPLHF.

About this clone itself: Germline and junction disagree at one end, which may indicate a read error. The chain has TRBV7-8 and TRBJ2-6, with D possibly being TRBD1 (6 bases). From germline, CDR1 is SGHVS and CDR2 FQNEAQ. The CDR3 consists of 15 residues. The DNA of the CDR3 is TGTGCCAGCAGCTTAGGAGGGGGTGGGGCCAACGGCCTGACTTTC. It yields the protein CASSLGGGGANGLTF.

This sequence joins TRBV10-3 and TRBJ2-1; 9 bases match TRBD2. The CDR3 extends over 16 amino acids. CDR1 and CDR2 (germline): ENHRY, SYGVKD. J was trimmed by 8 bases and V by 5 bases; bases with no gene match: 13. The CDR3 loop reads CAISPTARGGEYEQFF. In DNA form, the CDR3 reads TGTGCCATCAGTCCCACGGCTCGCGGGGGGGAGTATGAGCAGTTCTTC.

This clone has only a few counts. The chain employs TRBV21-1 and TRBJ1-2; no check of the table's D call, TRBD1, against the DNA was made. TRBV21-1 is a pseudogene locus. CDR3 length: 18 residues. CDR3 region: CASSKGGTESPRSYGYTF. The CDR3, as DNA: TGTGCCAGCAGCAAAGGGGGGACAGAAAGTCCCAGATCCTATGGCTACACCTTC.

The chain couples TRBV18 to TRBJ1-2; TRBD1 agrees at 11 bases. The CDR3 contains 17 residues. Trimming cost V 7 bases and J 6 bases; bases outside gene matches: 16. Germline-derived CDR1 and CDR2 are KGHSH and LQKENI. In nucleotides, the CDR3 is TGTGCCAGCTTCCAGGACAGGGGGCGCGGGAGTATTAATGGCTACACCTTC. Its translation is CASFQDRGRGSINGYTF. Using reference TRBV18 and TRBJ1-2 for the parts outside the CDR3, the full variable domain is NAGVMQNPRHLVRRRGQEARLRCSPMKGHSHVYWYRQLPEEGLKFMVYLQKENIIDESGMPKERFSAEFPKEGPSILRIQQVVRGDSAAYFCASFQDRGRGSINGYTFGSGTRLTVV.

This clone was detected only a few times. V and J are TRBV7-3 and TRBJ1-3, with D uncertain. This CDR3 comprises 14 residues. Trimming shortened V by 0 bases and J by 0 bases, and 3 bases separated the two germline ends. The germline V gene has CDR1 SGHTA and CDR2 FQGTGA. CDR3 bases: TGTGCCAGCAGCTTAACTCGCTCTGGAAACACCATATATTTT. Translation: CASSLTRSGNTIYF. Drawing the rest from reference TRBV7-3 and TRBJ1-3, the complete variable domain is GAGVSQTPSNKVTEKGKYVELRCDPISGHTALYWYRQSLGQGPEFLIYFQGTGAADDSGLPNDRFFAVRPEGSVSTLKIQRTERGDSAVYLCASSLTRSGNTIYFGEGSWLTVV.

The V call is TRBV28, the J call TRBJ1-5; D is unresolved. Germline values: CDR1 MDHEN, CDR2 SYDVKM. This CDR3 has 13 amino acids. Trimming stripped 4 bases from V and 4 bases from J, with 8 bases between. CDR3 nucleotides: TGTGCCAGCAGTTACCGCGGTAATCAGCCCCAGCATTTT. Its protein is CASSYRGNQPQHF.

The V call is TRBV2, the J call TRBJ1-2, with TRBD1 identical over 11 bases. This CDR3 is 15 amino acids long. Unmatched junction bases numbered 2, after V lost 5 bases and J lost 0 bases. Germline V gene lookup returns CDR1 SNHLY and CDR2 FYNNEI. The CDR3 sequence: CASSRDRGSNYGYTF. In DNA form, the CDR3 reads TGTGCCAGCAGTAGGGACAGGGGGTCTAACTATGGCTACACCTTC. The whole variable domain, remainder taken from reference TRBV2 and TRBJ1-2, is EPEVTQTPSHQVTQMGQEVILRCVPISNHLYFYWYRQILGQKVEFLVSFYNNEISEKSEIFDDQFSVERPDGSNFTLKIRSTKLEDSAMYFCASSRDRGSNYGYTFGSGTRLTVV.

The V call is TRBV4-1, the J call TRBJ2-7; D is possibly TRBD2 (6 bases). Germline V lookup: CDR1 MGHRA, CDR2 YSYEKL. V lost 3 bases to trimming and J lost 0 bases, with 15 bases between them. The CDR3 runs 16 residues. Written as DNA, the CDR3 is TGCGCCAGCAGCCACACTAGCTTCGGAGGCTCCTACGAGCAGTACTTC. It encodes CASSHTSFGGSYEQYF.

The chain carries TRBV6-1 and TRBJ2-5; weak D call: TRBD2 (6 bases). Trimming removed 0 bases from V and 4 bases from J, with 15 bases in between. CDR3 length: 16 residues. Per germline, CDR1 MNHNS and CDR2 SASEGT. CDR3 residues: CASSEARRAGLETQYF. The DNA for the CDR3 is TGTGCCAGCAGTGAAGCGAGAAGGGCGGGATTAGAGACCCAGTACTTC.

CDR3 in DNA: TGTGCCAGCAGCTTACAGGGACAGGGGTATTCACCCCTCCACTTT. It yields the protein CASSLQGQGYSPLHF. V gene TRBV7-2 combines with J gene TRBJ1-6; 10 bases fit TRBD1. There are 15 residues in the CDR3. Per germline, CDR1 SGHTA and CDR2 FQGNSA. V shed 2 bases, J shed 8 bases, and the junction held 3 bases outside the gene matches. Supplemented by reference TRBV7-2 and TRBJ1-6, the full variable domain reads GAGVSQSPSNKVTEKGKDVELRCDPISGHTALYWYRQSLGQGLEFLIYFQGNSAPDKSGLPSDRFSAERTGGSVSTLTIQRTQQEDSAVYLCASSLQGQGYSPLHFGNGTRLTVT.

The chain recombines TRBV9 with TRBJ2-5, with D perhaps TRBD2 (5 bases). This CDR3 spans 15 amino acids. From germline, CDR1 is SGDLS and CDR2 YYNGEE. Trimming pared 3 bases from V and 1 base from J, leaving 13 bases between. The CDR3 is CASSASQRFQETQYF. CDR3 bases: TGTGCCAGCAGCGCGAGCCAGCGGTTCCAAGAGACCCAGTACTTC.

The chain recombines TRBV28 with TRBJ1-2; D might be TRBD1 (6 bases). Trimming left V 5 bases short and J 2 bases short, with 18 bases between. Germline loops: CDR1 MDHEN, CDR2 SYDVKM. CDR3 size: 16 residues. CDR3 protein: CASSPRSTGLNYGYTF. The CDR3 DNA reads TGTGCCAGCAGTCCCCGTTCGACAGGTCTGAACTATGGCTACACCTTC.

The chain employs TRBV11-3 and TRBJ1-4; weak D call: TRBD1 (6 bases). The CDR3 runs to 14 residues. Trimming pared 3 bases from V and 8 bases from J, leaving 13 bases between. Germline V gives CDR1 SGHNT, CDR2 YENEEA. The CDR3 DNA is TGTGCCAGCAGCTTTTGGGGGCCTGAGGAAAAACTGTTTTTT. Translation: CASSFWGPEEKLFF.

The chain is built from TRBV2 and TRBJ2-3; 15 bases fit TRBD2. CDR3 size: 23 residues. The ends lost 2 bases at V and 3 bases at J; junction bases unmatched: 21. The germline V gene has CDR1 SNHLY and CDR2 FYNNEI. The CDR3 spells CASSERGWWGLAGGLPRTDTQYF. DNA for the CDR3: TGTGCCAGCAGTGAACGGGGGTGGTGGGGACTAGCGGGGGGCCTTCCCAGAACAGATACGCAGTATTTT.

The CDR3 DNA is TGCGCCAGCAGCCAAGACGGCGGATCCTACAATGAGCAGTTCTTC. It specifies CASSQDGGSYNEQFF. The chain links TRBV4-3 to TRBJ2-1; no definite D call. V was shortened by 0 bases and J by 1 base, with 7 bases between the two germline ends. Germline values: CDR1 LGHNA, CDR2 YSLEER. The CDR3 has 15 residues.

This clone was seen a few times. The chain uses TRBV27 and TRBJ1-6; 8 nucleotides align to TRBD1. V lost 4 bases and J lost 8; bases outside the gene matches: 4. In germline, CDR1 is MNHEY, CDR2 SMNVEV (reference sequence). The CDR3 is 14 residues long. CDR3 amino acids: CASSSQGADSPLHF. The CDR3 DNA sequence: TGTGCCAGCAGTTCGCAGGGGGCGGATTCACCCCTCCACTTT.

This chain connects TRBV20-1 to TRBJ2-1; D unresolved. Trimming removed 6 bases at V and 8 bases at J, with 8 bases between. The CDR3 sequence is 10 residues long. In germline, CDR1 is DFQATT, CDR2 SNEGSKA (reference sequence). This CDR3 is CSAYRDEQFF. The CDR3, as DNA: TGCAGTGCATATCGTGATGAGCAGTTCTTC.

This chain links TRBV19 with TRBJ2-6; unclear D gene. The V gene's germline CDR1 is LNHDA and CDR2 SQIVND (reference sequence). With 7 bases removed from V and 4 bases from J, the gap between germline ends came to 14 bases. CDR3 length equals 15 residues. In nucleotides, the CDR3 is TGTGCCAGTACCCCCTCGCTAACCGGGGCCAACGTCCTGACTTTC. Translating it yields CASTPSLTGANVLTF.

The chain links TRBV4-1 to TRBJ1-4, with D tentatively TRBD1 (5 bases). Germline CDR1 MGHRA, CDR2 YSYEKL. Trimming removed 3 bases at V and 0 bases at J, with 17 bases between. CDR3 length equals 18 residues. The CDR3 DNA is TGCGCCAGCAGCCAGAGAGGTGTAGGGGAGGCAACTAATGAAAAACTGTTTTTT. Translating gives CASSQRGVGEATNEKLFF.